These 2 T cell receptor beta chains were sequenced from one sample in a study of cytomegalovirus exposure and HLA in healthy donors. A multiplex PCR was run with 60 Vbeta primers and 13 Jbeta primers. Clones were sequenced by immunoSEQ multiplex PCR, and TCRdb holds only the in-frame ones, with some missing. The table has about 160,000 clones, about 82% seen once. Sequencing input: PBMCs. All receptors derive from a woman in her 30s in good health and CMV-seropositive.

This chain uses TRBV4-1 with TRBJ2-3; 8 bases align to TRBD2. This CDR3 comprises 16 residues. Per germline, CDR1 MGHRA and CDR2 YSYEKL. The V and J ends lost 0 bases and 0 bases, in that order; junction bases with no gene match: 2. DNA for the CDR3: TGCGCCAGCAGCCAAGAATCGGGGGGGAGCACAGATACGCAGTATTTT. This codes for CASSQESGGSTDTQYF.

In its sample, this clone was seen once. This sequence joins TRBV10-3 and TRBJ1-1, with 7 bases fitting TRBD1. The CDR3 is 14 residues long. The V gene end was trimmed by 6 bases and the J gene end by 1 base; junction bases not matched to a gene: 5. The germline V gene has CDR1 ENHRY and CDR2 SYGVKD. The CDR3 here is CAISQTGSNTEAFF. As DNA, the CDR3 is TGTGCCATCAGCCAGACAGGGTCGAACACTGAAGCTTTCTTT.